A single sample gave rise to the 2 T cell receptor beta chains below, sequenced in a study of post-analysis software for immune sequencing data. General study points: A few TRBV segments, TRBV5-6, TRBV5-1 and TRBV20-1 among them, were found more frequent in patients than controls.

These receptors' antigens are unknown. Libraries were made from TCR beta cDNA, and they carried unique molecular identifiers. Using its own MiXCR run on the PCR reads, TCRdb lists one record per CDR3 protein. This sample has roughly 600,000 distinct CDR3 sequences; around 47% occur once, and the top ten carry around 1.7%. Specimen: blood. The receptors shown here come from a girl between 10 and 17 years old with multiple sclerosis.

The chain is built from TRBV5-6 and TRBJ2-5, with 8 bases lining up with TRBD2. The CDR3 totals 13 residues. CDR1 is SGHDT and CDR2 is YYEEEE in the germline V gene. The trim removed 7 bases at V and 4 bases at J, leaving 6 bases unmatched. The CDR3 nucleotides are TGTGCCAGCCGGGGGACTAGTAGAGAGACCCAGTACTTC. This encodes CASRGTSRETQYF.

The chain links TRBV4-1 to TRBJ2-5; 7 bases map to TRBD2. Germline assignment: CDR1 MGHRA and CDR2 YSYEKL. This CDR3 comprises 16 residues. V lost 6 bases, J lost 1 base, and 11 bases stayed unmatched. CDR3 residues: CASRGSLAVTQETQYF. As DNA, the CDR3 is TGCGCCAGCAGGGGGTCCCTAGCGGTAACCCAAGAGACCCAGTACTTC.